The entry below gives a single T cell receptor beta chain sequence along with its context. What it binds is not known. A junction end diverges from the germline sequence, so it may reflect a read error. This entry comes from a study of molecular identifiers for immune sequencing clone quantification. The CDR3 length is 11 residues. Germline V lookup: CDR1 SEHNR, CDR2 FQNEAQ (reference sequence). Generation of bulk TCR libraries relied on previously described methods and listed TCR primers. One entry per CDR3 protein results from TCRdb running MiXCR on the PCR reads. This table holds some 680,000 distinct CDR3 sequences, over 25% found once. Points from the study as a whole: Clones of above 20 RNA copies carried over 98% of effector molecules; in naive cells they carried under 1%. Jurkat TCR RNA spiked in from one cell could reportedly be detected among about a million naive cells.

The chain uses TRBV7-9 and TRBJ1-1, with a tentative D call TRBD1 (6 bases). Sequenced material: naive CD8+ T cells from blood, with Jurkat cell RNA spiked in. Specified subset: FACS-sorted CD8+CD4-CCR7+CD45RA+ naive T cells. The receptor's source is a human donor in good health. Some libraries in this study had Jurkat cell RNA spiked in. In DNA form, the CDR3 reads TGTGTCAGCAGCAGGGGACCTGGAGCTTTCTTT. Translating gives CVSSRGPGAFF. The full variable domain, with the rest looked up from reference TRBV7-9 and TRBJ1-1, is DTGVSQNPRHKITKRGQNVTFRCDPISEHNRLYWYRQTLGQGPEFLTYFQNEAQLEKSRLLSDRFSAERPKGSFSTLEIQRTEQGDSAMYLCVSSRGPGAFFGQGTRLTVV.